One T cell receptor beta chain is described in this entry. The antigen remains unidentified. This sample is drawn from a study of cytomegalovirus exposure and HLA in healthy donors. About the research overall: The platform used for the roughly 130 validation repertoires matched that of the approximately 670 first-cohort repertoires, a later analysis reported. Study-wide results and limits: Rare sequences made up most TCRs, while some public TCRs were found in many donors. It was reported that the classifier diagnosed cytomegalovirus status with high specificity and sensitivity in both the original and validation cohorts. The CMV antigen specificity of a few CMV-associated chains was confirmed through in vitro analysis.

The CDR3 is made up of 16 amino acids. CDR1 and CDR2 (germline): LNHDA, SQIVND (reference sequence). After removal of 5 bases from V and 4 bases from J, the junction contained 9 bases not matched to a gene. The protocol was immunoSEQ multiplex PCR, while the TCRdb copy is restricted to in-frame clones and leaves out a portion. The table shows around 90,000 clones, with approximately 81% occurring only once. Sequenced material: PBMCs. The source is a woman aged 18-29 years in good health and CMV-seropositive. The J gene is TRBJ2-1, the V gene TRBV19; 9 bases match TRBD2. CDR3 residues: CASSAQIAGAYNEQFF. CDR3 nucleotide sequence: TGTGCCAGTAGTGCCCAGATAGCGGGGGCATACAATGAGCAGTTCTTC. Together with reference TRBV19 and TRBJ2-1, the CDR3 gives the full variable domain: DGGITQSPKYLFRKEGQNVTLSCEQNLNHDAMYWYRQDPGQGLRLIYYSQIVNDFQKGDIAEGYSVSREKKESFPLTVTSAQKNPTAFYLCASSAQIAGAYNEQFFGPGTRLTVL.